This TCR beta chain came from a study of CD8+CD57+ T cells in acquired aplastic anemia. General study points: Patients and controls turned out to have around 29 CD8+ CDR3 sequences in common.

This clonotype was observed at least ten times. Its antigen is currently unknown. The CDR3 spans 16 residues. V lost 1 base, J lost 0 bases, and 11 bases lay in between. Germline values: CDR1 SGDLS, CDR2 YYNGEE. TCR beta VDJ combinations and CDR3 sequences were profiled from genomic DNA. TCRdb re-called the reads through MiXCR, storing one row per CDR3 protein. The repertoire consists of about 420,000 distinct CDR3 sequences, with 65% to 80% occurring once and the leading ten covering under 5%. The chain is built from TRBV9 and TRBJ2-1; D tentatively reads TRBD1 or TRBD2 (5 bases each). The receptor was derived from a human donor in good health, serving as a control. Material for sequencing was sorted CD4+, CD8+, or CD8+CD57+ T cells (not recorded which) from PBMCs. The CDR3 DNA follows: TGTGCCAGCAGCGTATCTGAGGGGAGCTCCTACAATGAGCAGTTCTTC. As protein: CASSVSEGSSYNEQFF.